The 26 T cell receptor beta chains presented below share a single source sample, sequenced in a study of OX40 agonist ivuxolimab in advanced cancers. Profiled with immunoSEQ multiplex PCR; TCRdb holds only in-frame clones, not every one. The sample shows 15,000 to 20,000 clones, roughly 91% of them seen only once. This specimen was CD4+ or CD8+ T cells sorted from blood, taken in a trial of the OX40 agonist ivuxolimab. The receptors here all came from an adult with an advanced solid tumor such as melanoma, head and neck, liver or kidney cancer.

V gene TRBV13 combines with J gene TRBJ2-5, with unresolved D. This CDR3 contains 15 residues. Trimming left V 4 bases short and J 2 bases short, with 14 bases between. The germline CDR1 and CDR2 sequences are PRHDT and FYEKMQ (reference sequence). CDR3 DNA sequence: TGTGCCAGCAGCTCGAGCGCAGGTCGGCAAGAGACCCAGTACTTC. This codes for CASSSSAGRQETQYF.

This clone was picked up one time. The genes are TRBV30 and TRBJ2-5, with 14 nucleotides matching TRBD2. This CDR3 is 16 amino acids long. V lost 0 bases to trimming and J lost 5 bases; unmatched junction nucleotides: 5. Looked up from germline, CDR1 is GTSNPN and CDR2 is SVGIG (reference sequence). In nucleotides, the CDR3 is TGTGCCTGGAGTGTGAAGACTAGCGGGAGGGAGGAGACCCAGTACTTC. Translation gives CAWSVKTSGREETQYF.

The chain joins TRBV2 to TRBJ2-7; D is uncertain. V was cut by 5 bases and J by 7 bases, with 15 bases left in between. Germline V gives CDR1 SNHLY, CDR2 FYNNEI. There are 13 residues in the CDR3. The CDR3 reads CASSPRPLGEQYF. CDR3 nucleotides: TGTGCCAGCAGTCCCCGGCCGCTGGGGGAGCAGTACTTC.

The chain recombines TRBV27 with TRBJ1-5, with a tentative D call TRBD1 (5 bases). The CDR3 length is 14 residues. Trimming took off 8 bases at V and 1 base at J, with 12 bases between the two ends. Germline V gene data show CDR1 as MNHEY and CDR2 as SMNVEV (reference sequence). The CDR3 loop is CASGLRDSNQPQHF. The CDR3 nucleotides read TGTGCCAGCGGACTTCGGGACAGCAATCAGCCCCAGCATTTT.

The J gene is TRBJ1-1, the V gene TRBV6-5; 10 nucleotides line up with TRBD1. Germline CDR1 reads MNHEY; CDR2 reads SVGAGI. The ends lost 6 bases at V and 5 bases at J; junction bases unmatched: 3. The CDR3 has 13 residues. The CDR3 nucleotides read TGTGCCAGCAGGGGGACAGGGGTTACTGAAGCTTTCTTT. This gives the protein CASRGTGVTEAFF.

This clone was detected once. The chain couples TRBV19 to TRBJ2-7; 10 bases align to TRBD1. The V gene's germline CDR1 is LNHDA and CDR2 SQIVND (reference sequence). Losses at the gene ends were 3 bases for V and 3 bases for J; bases not matched to a gene: 2. The CDR3 contains 14 residues. CDR3 sequence: CASSIGQGVYEQYF. For the CDR3, the DNA is TGTGCCAGTAGTATTGGACAGGGGGTCTACGAGCAGTACTTC.

The chain joins TRBV19 to TRBJ1-2, with 11 bases that match TRBD1. Germline CDR1 reads LNHDA; CDR2 reads SQIVND (reference sequence). The CDR3 extends over 15 amino acids. The V gene end was trimmed by 6 bases and the J gene end by 3 bases; junction bases not matched to a gene: 6. CDR3 DNA sequence: TGTGCCAGTAGCCCGGGACAGGGGGGACACTATGGCTACACCTTC. Translation: CASSPGQGGHYGYTF.

The chain joins TRBV7-6 to TRBJ2-3, with 7 nucleotides matching TRBD2. With V trimmed by 0 bases and J by 5 bases, 8 bases remained unmatched. Germline loops: CDR1 SGHVS, CDR2 FNYEAQ. The CDR3 sequence is 16 residues long. The CDR3 reads CASSLAGGSGGDTQYF. CDR3 coding DNA: TGTGCCAGCAGCTTAGCTGGCGGGAGTGGAGGAGATACGCAGTATTTT.

This clone is judged medium-sized. The V gene is TRBV5-1, the J gene TRBJ2-1, with D unclear. CDR1 is SGHRS and CDR2 is YFSETQ in the germline V gene. Trimming took off 0 bases at V and 0 bases at J, with 7 bases between the two ends. The CDR3 covers 15 residues. CDR3: CASSLVDPSYNEQFF. CDR3 nucleotides: TGCGCCAGCAGCTTGGTAGATCCCTCCTACAATGAGCAGTTCTTC.

This chain joins TRBV7-3 and TRBJ2-7; D might be TRBD1 (9 bases). Germline V CDR1 and CDR2: SGHTA, FQGTGA. This CDR3 has 15 amino acids. V gave up 4 bases and J gave up 3 bases, with 16 bases separating them. The chain's CDR3 is CASSSLAGQGYEQYF. CDR3 bases: TGTGCCAGCAGCTCGTTAGCGGGACAGGGCTACGAGCAGTACTTC.

The rearrangement links TRBV6-4 to TRBJ2-1; 10 positions agree with TRBD2. J gave up 4 bases and V 10 bases, and 4 bases lay outside the gene matches. This CDR3 comprises 13 residues. Germline assignment: CDR1 MRHNA and CDR2 SNTAGT. The CDR3 reads CATGTSAYNEQFF. CDR3 coding DNA: TGTGCCACCGGGACTAGCGCGTACAATGAGCAGTTCTTC.

DNA of the CDR3: TGTGCCAGCAGTTACGGGACAGACTACGAGCAGTACTTC. Amino acid sequence: CASSYGTDYEQYF. The chain recombines TRBV6-5 with TRBJ2-7; 7 nucleotides match TRBD1. Germline CDR1 reads MNHEY; CDR2 reads SVGAGI. V trimming: 2 bases; J trimming: 3 bases; junction bases outside the gene matches: 1. This CDR3 is 13 amino acids long.

The chain couples TRBV7-2 to TRBJ2-1; D gene ambiguous. The germline CDR1 and CDR2 sequences are SGHTA and FQGNSA. V dropped 7 bases and J dropped 6 bases, with 7 bases sitting between them. CDR3 length: 11 residues. CDR3 sequence: CASTGVNEQFF. CDR3 DNA sequence: TGTGCCAGCACCGGAGTCAATGAGCAGTTCTTC. The full variable domain, with the rest looked up from reference TRBV7-2 and TRBJ2-1, is GAGVSQSPSNKVTEKGKDVELRCDPISGHTALYWYRQSLGQGLEFLIYFQGNSAPDKSGLPSDRFSAERTGGSVSTLTIQRTQQEDSAVYLCASTGVNEQFFGPGTRLTVL.

The chain couples TRBV9 to TRBJ1-2; 7 nucleotides line up with TRBD1. V was clipped by 0 bases and J by 3 bases; unmatched bases: 8. Germline V gives CDR1 SGDLS, CDR2 YYNGEE. This CDR3 is built from 16 residues. DNA of the CDR3: TGTGCCAGCAGCGTAGAGAGGCAGGGGGGATACTATGGCTACACCTTC. Translation gives CASSVERQGGYYGYTF.

The chain is built from TRBV19 and TRBJ2-7, with 12 nucleotides matching TRBD1. CDR1 and CDR2 from the germline V gene are LNHDA and SQIVND (reference sequence). V was pared by 6 bases and J by 5 bases, with 2 bases of the junction left unmatched. The CDR3 is 13 residues long. The CDR3: CASSGTGGHEQYF. In DNA, the CDR3 is TGTGCCAGTAGCGGGACAGGGGGCCACGAGCAGTACTTC.

The chain recombines TRBV5-4 with TRBJ2-1; 11 bases align to TRBD2. Per germline, CDR1 SGHNT and CDR2 YYREEE (reference sequence). This CDR3 is built from 15 residues. Trimming took 0 bases from V and 7 from J; bases not matched to a gene: 3. In nucleotides, the CDR3 is TGTGCCAGCAGCTTGGGGCTAGCGGGGGGAAATGAGCAGTTCTTC. It yields the protein CASSLGLAGGNEQFF.

The table lists this clone with a count of one. V is TRBV2 and J is TRBJ1-4; 7 nucleotides line up with TRBD1. The CDR3 contains 13 residues. Germline CDR1 SNHLY, CDR2 FYNNEI. The V and J ends lost 6 bases and 6 bases, in that order; junction bases with no gene match: 4. The CDR3 DNA is TGTGCCAGCAGAGGGCAGGGGGATGAAAAACTGTTTTTT. Protein: CASRGQGDEKLFF.

This clone appeared once. The chain is built from TRBV27 and TRBJ2-7; 8 nucleotides line up with TRBD2. The V gene end was trimmed by 7 bases and the J gene end by 0 bases; junction bases not matched to a gene: 5. The CDR3 extends over 14 amino acids. Germline V gives CDR1 MNHEY, CDR2 SMNVEV (reference sequence). The CDR3 reads CASNPGGSSYEQYF. The CDR3 coding sequence is TGTGCCAGCAATCCGGGGGGGAGCTCCTACGAGCAGTACTTC.

The rearrangement joins TRBV7-9 to TRBJ2-1; 8 bases agree with TRBD2. This CDR3 comprises 15 residues. V dropped 5 bases and J dropped 5; count of bases not matched to a gene: 8. The germline gives CDR1 SEHNR, CDR2 FQNEAQ (reference sequence). The CDR3 nucleotides are TGTGCCAGCAGCCCGGGGGCAGCGGGAGACAATGAGCAGTTCTTC. Its protein product is CASSPGAAGDNEQFF.

J is TRBJ1-6 and V is TRBV6-6; 8 bases are a match to TRBD1. Germline trimming cut 6 bases from V and 7 bases from J; bases unmatched to any gene: 8. From germline, CDR1 is MNHNY and CDR2 SVGAGI (reference sequence). There are 15 residues in the CDR3. CDR3: CASSSDRGGNSPLHF. Written as DNA, the CDR3 is TGTGCCAGCAGCTCTGACAGGGGAGGGAATTCACCCCTCCACTTT.

This clone was seen a single time. The chain has TRBV19 and TRBJ2-7; D is undetermined. V lost 3 bases, J lost 6 bases, and 18 bases lay in between. From germline, CDR1 is LNHDA and CDR2 SQIVND (reference sequence). The CDR3 loop spans 15 amino acids. CDR3 sequence: CASSISLELASEQYF. The CDR3 nucleotides are TGTGCCAGTAGTATCTCCCTGGAACTTGCTAGCGAGCAGTACTTC.

V and J are TRBV28 and TRBJ2-5; D remains unclear. Germline lookup yields CDR1 MDHEN and CDR2 SYDVKM. Deletions cut 5 bases from V and 1 base from J, with 14 bases between. The CDR3 has 15 amino acids. The DNA of the CDR3 is TGTGCCAGCAGTACCCGGTCCGACCCCCAAGAGACCCAGTACTTC. This translates into CASSTRSDPQETQYF.

This chain links TRBV5-6 with TRBJ1-5; D ambiguous. The germline V gene encodes CDR1 SGHDT and CDR2 YYEEEE. The CDR3 runs to 15 residues. Deletions cut 2 bases from V and 0 bases from J, with 9 bases between. DNA for the CDR3: TGTGCCAGCAGCTTCAGACCGCTTAGCAATCAGCCCCAGCATTTT. It codes for CASSFRPLSNQPQHF.

V usage is TRBV4-1 and J usage is TRBJ1-6, with D unresolved. Trimming took 4 bases from V and 6 from J, leaving 13 bases between them. This CDR3 region has 15 residues. Looked up from germline, CDR1 is MGHRA and CDR2 is YSYEKL. DNA for the CDR3: TGCGCCAGCAGCCCCCAGTCTAACTTTAATTCACCCCTCCACTTT. Amino acids: CASSPQSNFNSPLHF.

The chain couples TRBV7-7 to TRBJ2-1; possibly TRBD1 for D (5 bases). There are 13 residues in the CDR3. Trimming took 5 bases from V and 9 from J, leaving 14 bases between them. Germline V lookup: CDR1 SSHAT, CDR2 FNYEAQ (reference sequence). The CDR3 loop reads CASSPGEGAEQFF. CDR3 DNA: TGTGCCAGCAGCCCCGGCGAAGGGGCTGAGCAGTTCTTC.

This clone is medium-sized (0.01 to 0.1%) within its sample. The rearrangement links TRBV7-9 to TRBJ2-1, with D uncertain. The germline gives CDR1 SEHNR, CDR2 FQNEAQ (reference sequence). Trimming took off 2 bases at V and 7 bases at J, with 6 bases between the two ends. There are 12 residues in the CDR3. The CDR3, as DNA: TGTGCCAGCAGCTTACAAGGGAATGAGCAGTTCTTC. Protein product: CASSLQGNEQFF.